This TCR beta chain was recorded in a study of human T cells and chemical hapten exposure. Study observations and caveats: High-frequency TCRs, those above 1 in 1000, stayed the same after DPC sensitization.

TCRdb re-called the RACE reads with MiXCR, one entry per CDR3 protein. This sample carries approximately 70,000 distinct CDR3 sequences, 7.5% to 10% of them seen once, and the ten largest clones take 3% to 4%. As to time point: patch test 1, 2 weeks after DPC sensitization. As for treatment: therapeutic diphenylcyclopropenone sensitization with weekly scalp DPC. This CDR3 spans 15 amino acids. Germline CDR1 SGHTA, CDR2 FQGNSA. V shed 5 bases, J shed 4 bases, and the junction held 8 bases outside the gene matches. This clonotype has ten or more counts. The antigen remains unidentified. The clonotype comes from a woman aged 40-49 years with alopecia areata. Some clones in this sample may be carry-over from other donors' samples. The starting material was whole blood, obtained in connection with sensitization to the hapten diphenylcyclopropenone (DPC). The chain uses TRBV7-2 and TRBJ2-3; TRBD2 matches 8 bases. The CDR3, as DNA: TGTGCCAGCAGCCGCGGGGGGTGGGCACCAGATACGCAGTATTTT. Its translation is CASSRGGWAPDTQYF. The full variable domain, with the rest looked up from reference TRBV7-2 and TRBJ2-3, is GAGVSQSPSNKVTEKGKDVELRCDPISGHTALYWYRQSLGQGLEFLIYFQGNSAPDKSGLPSDRFSAERTGGSVSTLTIQRTQQEDSAVYLCASSRGGWAPDTQYFGPGTRLTVL.